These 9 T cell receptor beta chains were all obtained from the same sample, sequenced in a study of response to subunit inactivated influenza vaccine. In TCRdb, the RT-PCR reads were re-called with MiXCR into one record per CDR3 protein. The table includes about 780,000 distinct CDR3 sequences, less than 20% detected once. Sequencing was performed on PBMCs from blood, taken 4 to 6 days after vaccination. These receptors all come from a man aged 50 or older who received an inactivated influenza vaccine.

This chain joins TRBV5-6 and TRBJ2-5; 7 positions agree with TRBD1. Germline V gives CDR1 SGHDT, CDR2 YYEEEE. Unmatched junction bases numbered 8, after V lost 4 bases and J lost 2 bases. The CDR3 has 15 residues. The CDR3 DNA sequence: TGTGCCAGCAGCCCCGTATTGACAGGGCAAGAGACCCAGTACTTC. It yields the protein CASSPVLTGQETQYF. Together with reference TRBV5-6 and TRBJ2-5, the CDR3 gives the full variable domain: DAGVTQSPTHLIKTRGQQVTLRCSPKSGHDTVSWYQQALGQGPQFIFQYYEEEERQRGNFPDRFSGHQFPNYSSELNVNALLLGDSALYLCASSPVLTGQETQYFGPGTRLLVL.

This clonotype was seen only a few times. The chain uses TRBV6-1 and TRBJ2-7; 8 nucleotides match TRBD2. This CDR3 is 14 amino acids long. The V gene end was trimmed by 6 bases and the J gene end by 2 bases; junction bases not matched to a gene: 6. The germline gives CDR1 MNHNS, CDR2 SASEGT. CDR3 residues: CASRPGGVTYEQYF. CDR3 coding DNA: TGTGCCAGCAGACCGGGGGGGGTAACCTACGAGCAGTACTTC.

CDR3 DNA: TGTGCTAGTGGTCCCCGTTGGGGTCTCAAGCCCCAGCATTTT. It yields the protein CASGPRWGLKPQHF. The chain joins TRBV12-5 to TRBJ1-5, with D unclear. Per germline, CDR1 LGHNT and CDR2 FRNRAP. Trimming took off 5 bases at V and 8 bases at J, with 16 bases between the two ends. CDR3 length: 14 residues.

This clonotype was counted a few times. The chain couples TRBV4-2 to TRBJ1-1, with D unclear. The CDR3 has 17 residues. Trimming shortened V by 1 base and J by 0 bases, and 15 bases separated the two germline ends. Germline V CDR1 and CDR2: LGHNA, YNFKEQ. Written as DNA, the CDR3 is TGTGCCAGCAGCCAAGCAATGTTATCATACCTGAACACTGAAGCTTTCTTT. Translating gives CASSQAMLSYLNTEAFF.

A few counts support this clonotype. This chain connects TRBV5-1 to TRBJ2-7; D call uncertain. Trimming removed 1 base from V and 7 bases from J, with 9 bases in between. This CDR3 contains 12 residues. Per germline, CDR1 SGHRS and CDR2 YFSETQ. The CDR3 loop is CASSLFGFEQYF. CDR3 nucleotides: TGCGCCAGCAGCTTGTTTGGGTTTGAGCAGTACTTC.

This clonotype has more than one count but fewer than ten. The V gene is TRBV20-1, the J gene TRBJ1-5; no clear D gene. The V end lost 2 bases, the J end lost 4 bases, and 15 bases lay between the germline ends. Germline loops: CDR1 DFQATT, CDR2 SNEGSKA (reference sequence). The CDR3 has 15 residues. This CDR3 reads CSARHGPRVNQPQHF. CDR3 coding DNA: TGCAGTGCTAGACACGGACCGAGGGTTAATCAGCCCCAGCATTTT.

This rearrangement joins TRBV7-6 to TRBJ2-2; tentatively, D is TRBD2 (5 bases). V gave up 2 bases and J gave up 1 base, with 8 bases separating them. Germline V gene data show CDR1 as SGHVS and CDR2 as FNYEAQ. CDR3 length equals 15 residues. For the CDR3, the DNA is TGTGCCAGCAGCTTATGGGCGGGGAACACCGGGGAGCTGTTTTTT. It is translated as CASSLWAGNTGELFF.

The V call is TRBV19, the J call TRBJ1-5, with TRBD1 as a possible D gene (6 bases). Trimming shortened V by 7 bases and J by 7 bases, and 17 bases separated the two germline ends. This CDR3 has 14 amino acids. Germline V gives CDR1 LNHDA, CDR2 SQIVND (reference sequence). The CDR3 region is CASTVGRGYQPQHF. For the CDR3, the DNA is TGTGCCAGTACAGTCGGCAGGGGTTACCAGCCCCAGCATTTT.

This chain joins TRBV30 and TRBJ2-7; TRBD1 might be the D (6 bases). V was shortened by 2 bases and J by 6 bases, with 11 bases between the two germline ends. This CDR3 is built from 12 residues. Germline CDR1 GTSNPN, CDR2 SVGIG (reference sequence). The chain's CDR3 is CAWSRDTSEQYF. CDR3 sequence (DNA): TGTGCCTGGAGTCGGGACACCAGCGAGCAGTACTTC.